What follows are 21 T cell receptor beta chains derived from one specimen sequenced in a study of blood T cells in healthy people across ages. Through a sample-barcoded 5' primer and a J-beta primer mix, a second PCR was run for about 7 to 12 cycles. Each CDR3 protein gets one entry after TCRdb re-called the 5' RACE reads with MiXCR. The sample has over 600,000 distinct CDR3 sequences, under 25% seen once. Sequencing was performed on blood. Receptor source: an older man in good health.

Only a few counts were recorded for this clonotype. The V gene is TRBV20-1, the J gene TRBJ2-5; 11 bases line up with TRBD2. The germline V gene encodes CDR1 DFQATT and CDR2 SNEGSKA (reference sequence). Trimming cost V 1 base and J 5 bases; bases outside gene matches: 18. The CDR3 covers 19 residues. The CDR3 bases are TGCAGTGCTAGAGCTGGCTTGGCTAGCGGGAGGAGAGGACGGGAGACCCAGTACTTC. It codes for CSARAGLASGRRGRETQYF.

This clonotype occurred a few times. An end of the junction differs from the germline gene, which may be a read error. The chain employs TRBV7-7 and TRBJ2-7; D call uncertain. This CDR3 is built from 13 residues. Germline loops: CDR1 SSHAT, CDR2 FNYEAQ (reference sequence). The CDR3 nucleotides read TGTGCTAGCAGCTCACGAATTACCTGCGAGCAGTACTTC. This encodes CASSSRITCEQYF.

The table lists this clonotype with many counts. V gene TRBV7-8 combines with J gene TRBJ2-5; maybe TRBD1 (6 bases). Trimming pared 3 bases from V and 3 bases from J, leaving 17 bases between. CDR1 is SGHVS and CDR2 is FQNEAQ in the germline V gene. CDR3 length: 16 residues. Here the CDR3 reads CASSLLRGRQKETQYF. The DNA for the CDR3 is TGTGCCAGCAGCTTGTTAAGGGGGAGACAGAAAGAGACCCAGTACTTC.

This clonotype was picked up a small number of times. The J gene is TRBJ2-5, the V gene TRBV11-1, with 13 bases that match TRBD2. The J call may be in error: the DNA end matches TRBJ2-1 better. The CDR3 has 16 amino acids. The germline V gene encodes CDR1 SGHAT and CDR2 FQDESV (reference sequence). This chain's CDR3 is CASSPRGLAGEDEQFF. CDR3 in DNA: TGTGCCAGCAGCCCCCGCGGACTAGCGGGAGAGGACGAGCAGTTCTTC.

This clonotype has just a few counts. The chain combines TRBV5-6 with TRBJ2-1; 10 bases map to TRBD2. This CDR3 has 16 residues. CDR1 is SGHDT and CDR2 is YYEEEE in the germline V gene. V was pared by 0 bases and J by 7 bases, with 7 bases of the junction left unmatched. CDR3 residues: CASSLVRSGRRNEQFF. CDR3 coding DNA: TGTGCCAGCAGCTTGGTTCGTAGCGGGAGGAGAAATGAGCAGTTCTTC.

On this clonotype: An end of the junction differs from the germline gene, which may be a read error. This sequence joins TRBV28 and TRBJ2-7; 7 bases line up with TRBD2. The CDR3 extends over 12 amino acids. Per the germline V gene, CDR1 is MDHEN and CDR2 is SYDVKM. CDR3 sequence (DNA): TGTGCCAGCAGTCCGAAACCGGGACTAAAGGACTTC. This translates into CASSPKPGLKDF.

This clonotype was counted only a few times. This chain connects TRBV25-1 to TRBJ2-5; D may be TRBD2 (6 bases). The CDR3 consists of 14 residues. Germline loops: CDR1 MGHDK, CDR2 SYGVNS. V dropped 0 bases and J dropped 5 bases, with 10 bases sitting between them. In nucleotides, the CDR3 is TGTGCCAGCAGTGAATACGGCGGGGTCGAGACCCAGTACTTC. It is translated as CASSEYGGVETQYF.

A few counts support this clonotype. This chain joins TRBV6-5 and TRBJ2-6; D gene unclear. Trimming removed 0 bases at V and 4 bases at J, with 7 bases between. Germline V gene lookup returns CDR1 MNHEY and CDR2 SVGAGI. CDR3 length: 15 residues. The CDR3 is CASSYSMAGANVLTF. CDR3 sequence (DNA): TGTGCCAGCAGTTACTCGATGGCCGGGGCCAACGTCCTGACTTTC.

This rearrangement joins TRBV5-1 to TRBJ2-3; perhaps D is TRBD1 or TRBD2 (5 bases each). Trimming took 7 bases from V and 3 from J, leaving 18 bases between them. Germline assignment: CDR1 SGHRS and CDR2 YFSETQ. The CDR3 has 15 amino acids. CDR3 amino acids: CASGNSRDQTDTQYF. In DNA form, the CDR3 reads TGCGCCAGCGGCAACTCCCGGGACCAAACAGATACGCAGTATTTT. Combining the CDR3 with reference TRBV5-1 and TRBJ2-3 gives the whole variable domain KAGVTQTPRYLIKTRGQQVTLSCSPISGHRSVSWYQQTPGQGLQFLFEYFSETQRNKGNFPGRFSGRQFSNSRSEMNVSTLELGDSALYLCASGNSRDQTDTQYFGPGTRLTVL.

The DNA of the CDR3 is TGCAGTGTTCGCCTTAGCCCCACAGATACGCAGTATTTT. It codes for CSVRLSPTDTQYF. This rearrangement joins TRBV20-1 to TRBJ2-3; D is ambiguous. Trimming left V 7 bases short and J 2 bases short, with 13 bases between. This CDR3 spans 13 amino acids. CDR1 is DFQATT, CDR2 SNEGSKA, per germline (reference sequence).

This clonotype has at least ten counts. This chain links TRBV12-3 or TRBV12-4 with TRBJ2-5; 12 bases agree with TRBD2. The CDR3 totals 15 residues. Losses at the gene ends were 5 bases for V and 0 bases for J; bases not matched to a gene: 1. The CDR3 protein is CASSPSGRDQETQYF. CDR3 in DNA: TGTGCCAGCAGTCCTAGCGGGAGGGACCAAGAGACCCAGTACTTC.

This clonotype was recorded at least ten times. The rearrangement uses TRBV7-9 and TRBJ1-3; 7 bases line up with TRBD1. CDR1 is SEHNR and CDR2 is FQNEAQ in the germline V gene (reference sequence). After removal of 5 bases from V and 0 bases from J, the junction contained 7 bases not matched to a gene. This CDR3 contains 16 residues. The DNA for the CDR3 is TGTGCCAGCAGCCAATGGGACAGCATCTCTGGAAACACCATATATTTT. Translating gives CASSQWDSISGNTIYF.

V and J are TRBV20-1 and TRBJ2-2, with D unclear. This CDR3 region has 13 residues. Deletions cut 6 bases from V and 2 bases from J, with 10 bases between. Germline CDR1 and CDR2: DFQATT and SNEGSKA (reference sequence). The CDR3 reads CSALTDNTGELFF. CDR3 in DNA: TGCAGTGCCCTAACAGATAACACCGGGGAGCTGTTTTTT.

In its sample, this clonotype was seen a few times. The CDR3: CASSYGSQDEKLFF. CDR3 nucleotide sequence: TGTGCCAGCAGTTACGGGAGTCAGGATGAAAAACTGTTTTTT. The V call is TRBV6-6, the J call TRBJ1-4; the D is unclear. CDR1 is MNHNY, CDR2 SVGAGI, per germline (reference sequence). V was trimmed by 2 bases and J by 6 bases, leaving 10 bases between them. The CDR3 consists of 14 residues.

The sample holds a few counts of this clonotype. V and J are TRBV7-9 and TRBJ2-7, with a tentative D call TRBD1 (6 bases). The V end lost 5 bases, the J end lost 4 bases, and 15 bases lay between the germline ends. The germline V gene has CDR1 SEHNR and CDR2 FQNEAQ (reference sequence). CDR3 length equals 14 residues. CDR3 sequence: CASSLRQGLYEQYF. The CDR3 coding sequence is TGTGCCAGCAGCCTTCGGCAGGGGTTGTACGAGCAGTACTTC.

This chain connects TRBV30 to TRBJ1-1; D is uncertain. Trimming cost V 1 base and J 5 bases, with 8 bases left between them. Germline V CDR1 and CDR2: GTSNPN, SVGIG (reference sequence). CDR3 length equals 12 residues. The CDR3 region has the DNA TGTGCCTGGAGTGGCGATGGAACTGAAGCTTTCTTT. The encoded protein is CAWSGDGTEAFF. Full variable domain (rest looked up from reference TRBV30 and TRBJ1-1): SQTIHQWPATLVQPVGSPLSLECTVEGTSNPNLYWYRQAAGRGLQLLFYSVGIGQISSEVPQNLSASRPQDRQFILSSKKLLLSDSGFYLCAWSGDGTEAFFGQGTRLTVV.

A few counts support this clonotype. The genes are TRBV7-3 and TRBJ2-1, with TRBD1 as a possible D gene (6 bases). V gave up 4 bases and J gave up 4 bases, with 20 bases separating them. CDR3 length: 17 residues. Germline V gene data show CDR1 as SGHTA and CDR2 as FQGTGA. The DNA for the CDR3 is TGTGCCAGCAGCTGGACAGAGAAAACGGTGCGGTACAATGAGCAGTTCTTC. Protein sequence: CASSWTEKTVRYNEQFF.

CDR3: CSASPGGREKLFF. CDR3 nucleotides: TGCAGTGCTAGTCCTGGGGGGCGGGAAAAACTGTTTTTT. The rearrangement uses TRBV20-1 and TRBJ1-4; weak D call: TRBD1 (6 bases). Germline V gene sequence: CDR1 DFQATT, CDR2 SNEGSKA (reference sequence). The CDR3 is 13 residues long. V lost 3 bases and J 8 bases, leaving 13 bases between the germline ends.

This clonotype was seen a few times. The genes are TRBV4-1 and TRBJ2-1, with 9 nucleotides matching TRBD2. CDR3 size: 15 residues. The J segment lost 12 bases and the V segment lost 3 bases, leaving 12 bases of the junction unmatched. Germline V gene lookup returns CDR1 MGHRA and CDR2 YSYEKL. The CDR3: CASSHTSGLGVVQFF. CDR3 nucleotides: TGCGCCAGCAGCCACACTAGCGGGTTAGGGGTGGTGCAGTTCTTC.

The CDR3 region is CASGLARGREETQYF. For the CDR3, the DNA is TGTGCTAGTGGTTTGGCGAGGGGGCGTGAAGAGACCCAGTACTTC. V is TRBV12-5 and J is TRBJ2-5; 7 positions match TRBD1. Germline V gene data show CDR1 as LGHNT and CDR2 as FRNRAP. The V segment lost 1 base and the J segment 3 bases; nucleotides outside the gene matches: 5. The CDR3 sequence is 15 residues long. Together with reference TRBV12-5 and TRBJ2-5, the CDR3 gives the full variable domain: DARVTQTPRHKVTEMGQEVTMRCQPILGHNTVFWYRQTMMQGLELLAYFRNRAPLDDSGMPKDRFSAEMPDATLATLKIQPSEPRDSAVYFCASGLARGREETQYFGPGTRLLVL.

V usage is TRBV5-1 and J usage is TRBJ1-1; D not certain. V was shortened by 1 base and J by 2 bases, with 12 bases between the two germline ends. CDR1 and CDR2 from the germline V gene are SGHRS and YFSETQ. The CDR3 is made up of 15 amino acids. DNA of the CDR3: TGCGCCAGCAGCTTGTCTACGGGGATTAACACTGAAGCTTTCTTT. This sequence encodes CASSLSTGINTEAFF.